Sequencing of this T cell receptor (beta chain) was carried out in a study of T cell responses to AZD1222 COVID-19 vaccine. The germline gives CDR1 SGHNT, CDR2 YYREEE (reference sequence). V lost 4 bases and J lost 7, with 14 bases in between. The CDR3 has 13 amino acids. Profiling relied on immunoSEQ multiplex PCR, and the TCRdb table lists in-frame clones only, not all of them. Of around 80,000 clones detected, under 95% appear once; the ten largest clones hold around 4.5%. This rearrangement joins TRBV5-4 to TRBJ1-2, with TRBD1 as a possible D gene (5 bases). The TCR sequence derives from an adult who received the AZD1222 COVID-19 vaccine. The material sequenced was peripheral blood, taken 28 days after the second AZD1222 dose. The CDR3 sequence is CASSHKTGTGYTF. CDR3 coding DNA: TGTGCCAGCAGCCATAAGACGGGGACTGGCTACACCTTC.